The entry that follows covers one TCR beta chain sequence. The data belong to a study of shared clonotypes between healthy human individuals. J was trimmed by 7 bases and V by 4 bases; bases with no gene match: 7. The CDR3 is made up of 13 amino acids. Per the germline V gene, CDR1 is SGHDT and CDR2 is YYEEEE. The assay was immunoSEQ multiplex PCR, and TCRdb's table has in-frame clones only and misses some. This sample has a few hundred thousand clones, with roughly 96% found just once. The genes are TRBV5-6 and TRBJ2-7; 8 bases align to TRBD1. This receptor was identified in a man aged 30-40 years in good health. The sequencing sample was made of memory CD8+ T cells sorted from blood. Specified subset: CD45RO+ cells pooled with CCR7-negative TemRA cells. The CDR3 region has the DNA TGTGCCAGCAGCCTCAGGGGGCGCCGAGAGCAGTACTTC. Translating it yields CASSLRGRREQYF. The full variable domain, rest sourced from reference TRBV5-6 and TRBJ2-7, is DAGVTQSPTHLIKTRGQQVTLRCSPKSGHDTVSWYQQALGQGPQFIFQYYEEEERQRGNFPDRFSGHQFPNYSSELNVNALLLGDSALYLCASSLRGRREQYFGPGTRLTVT.